These T cell receptor beta chains were read from a single sample in a study of cytomegalovirus exposure and HLA in healthy donors. Produced via immunoSEQ multiplex PCR; TCRdb's table is partial and in-frame only. This table holds 100,000 or so clones, 76% found once. Sequences were obtained from PBMCs. The source of these receptors is a man aged 40-49 years in good health and CMV-seronegative. Each CDR3 is given with its conserved first and last residue. Fields, in order: V gene, D gene, J gene, clone size, CDR3 DNA, CDR3 protein. A D gene is named only where the DNA matches it firmly. For some rows the clone size is stated as once, few or many, or as a class when expanded; others skip it.

V gene: TRBV7-9
D gene: TRBD1
J gene: TRBJ2-7
clone size: -
CDR3 DNA: TGTGCCAGCAGCTCAGGGACAGAACCCTACGAGCAGTACTTC
CDR3 protein: CASSSGTEPYEQYF

V gene: TRBV9
D gene: TRBD1
J gene: TRBJ2-3
clone size: -
CDR3 DNA: TGTGCCAGCAGCCCCCCGGGGACAGGGGGCGCGACAGATACGCAGTATTTT
CDR3 protein: CASSPPGTGGATDTQYF

V gene: TRBV6-5
D gene: -
J gene: TRBJ1-2
clone size: -
CDR3 DNA: TGTGCCAGCAGTTACCAAGGGGGGGCTACCTATGGCTACACCTTC
CDR3 protein: CASSYQGGATYGYTF

V gene: TRBV11-2
D gene: -
J gene: TRBJ2-7
clone size: -
CDR3 DNA: TGTGCCAGCAGCCGTTCCCCCTACGAGCAGTACTTC
CDR3 protein: CASSRSPYEQYF

V gene: TRBV2
D gene: TRBD1
J gene: TRBJ1-2
clone size: -
CDR3 DNA: TGTGCCAGCAGGAGGGGGCCCTCTAACTATGGCTACACCTTC
CDR3 protein: CASRRGPSNYGYTF

V gene: TRBV9
D gene: -
J gene: TRBJ2-5
clone size: -
CDR3 DNA: TGTGCCAGCAGCGTAGAAGTGTGGCCAACAGAGACCCAGTACTTC
CDR3 protein: CASSVEVWPTETQYF

V gene: TRBV6-6
D gene: -
J gene: TRBJ1-4
clone size: few
CDR3 DNA: TGTGCCAGCAGTTGGACAGCAACCCCTGAAAAACTGTTTTTT
CDR3 protein: CASSWTATPEKLFF

V gene: TRBV5-1
D gene: TRBD1
J gene: TRBJ2-5
clone size: once
CDR3 DNA: TGCGCCAGCAGCTTCGTCCCGGGACAGGGGTCAGAGACCCAGTACTTC
CDR3 protein: CASSFVPGQGSETQYF

V gene: TRBV6-5
D gene: -
J gene: TRBJ2-3
clone size: -
CDR3 DNA: TGTGCCAGCAGTTACGACAGGAACACAGATACGCAGTATTTT
CDR3 protein: CASSYDRNTDTQYF

V gene: TRBV6-6
D gene: TRBD1
J gene: TRBJ1-1
clone size: once
CDR3 DNA: TGTGCCAGCAGTTCAGACAGGGATGGCACTGAAGCTTTCTTT
CDR3 protein: CASSSDRDGTEAFF

V gene: TRBV21-1
D gene: -
J gene: TRBJ1-6
clone size: -
CDR3 DNA: TGTGCCAGCAGCAAACAATTGCCCGAGGATTCACCCCTCCACTTT
CDR3 protein: CASSKQLPEDSPLHF

V gene: TRBV14
D gene: TRBD1
J gene: TRBJ1-2
clone size: -
CDR3 DNA: TGTGCCAGCAGCAAAAGGACAGGGCCTTATGGCTACACCTTC
CDR3 protein: CASSKRTGPYGYTF

V gene: TRBV5-8
D gene: TRBD1
J gene: TRBJ1-2
clone size: few
CDR3 DNA: TGTGCCAGCAGCAGGCACAGGGGGCGGAGGGATGGCTACACCTTC
CDR3 protein: CASSRHRGRRDGYTF

V gene: TRBV4-3
D gene: TRBD1
J gene: TRBJ1-3
clone size: -
CDR3 DNA: TGCGCCAGCAGCCAAGAAAGGGGGCAGGGGGCGGCGTGGACCATATATTTT
CDR3 protein: CASSQERGQGAAWTIYF

V gene: TRBV19
D gene: -
J gene: TRBJ1-5
clone size: -
CDR3 DNA: TGTGCCAGTAGTATGATGGCGGGAGGGCAGCCCCAGCATTTT
CDR3 protein: CASSMMAGGQPQHF

V gene: TRBV2
D gene: -
J gene: TRBJ2-5
clone size: -
CDR3 DNA: TGTGCCAGCGGCAGGGATCAAGAGACCCAGTACTTC
CDR3 protein: CASGRDQETQYF

V gene: TRBV5-1
D gene: TRBD2
J gene: TRBJ2-7
clone size: -
CDR3 DNA: TGCGCCAGCAGCTCACTAGCGGGGGCGACCTACGAGCAGTACTTC
CDR3 protein: CASSSLAGATYEQYF

V gene: TRBV7-3
D gene: TRBD2
J gene: TRBJ2-1
clone size: -
CDR3 DNA: TGTGCCAGCAGCCAAGGGACTAGCGGGGGTAATGAGCAGTTCTTC
CDR3 protein: CASSQGTSGGNEQFF

V gene: TRBV7-9
D gene: TRBD1
J gene: TRBJ1-1
clone size: -
CDR3 DNA: TGTGCCAGCAGCGCCGGGACAGCCTCGAACACTGAAGCTTTCTTT
CDR3 protein: CASSAGTASNTEAFF

V gene: TRBV25-1
D gene: -
J gene: TRBJ1-2
clone size: -
CDR3 DNA: TGTGCCAGCAGTGAATCGGTAGGAGCTAACTATGGCTACACCTTC
CDR3 protein: CASSESVGANYGYTF

V gene: TRBV6-1
D gene: TRBD1
J gene: TRBJ1-6
clone size: -
CDR3 DNA: TGTGCCAGCAGTACAGGGGGAAATTCACCCCTCCACTTT
CDR3 protein: CASSTGGNSPLHF

V gene: TRBV28
D gene: TRBD1
J gene: TRBJ1-1
clone size: -
CDR3 DNA: TGTGCCAGCAGTTTATTAGTGGAGTCCAGGGGGGTGTCTGAAGCTTTCTTT
CDR3 protein: CASSLLVESRGVSEAFF

V gene: TRBV6-5
D gene: TRBD2
J gene: TRBJ2-7
clone size: -
CDR3 DNA: TGTGCCAGCAGTTTGGGACGGGGGGCCTACGAGCAGTACTTC
CDR3 protein: CASSLGRGAYEQYF

V gene: TRBV5-1
D gene: TRBD1
J gene: TRBJ2-4
clone size: -
CDR3 DNA: TGCGCCAGCAGCTTGGATGGACAGGGGGTAAACATTCAGTACTTC
CDR3 protein: CASSLDGQGVNIQYF

V gene: TRBV7-6
D gene: TRBD2
J gene: TRBJ2-5
clone size: -
CDR3 DNA: TGTGCCAGCAGCTTAGCGGGACTAGCGGGGACAGAGACCCAGTACTTC
CDR3 protein: CASSLAGLAGTETQYF

V gene: TRBV6-5
D gene: TRBD1
J gene: TRBJ2-7
clone size: few
CDR3 DNA: TGTGCCAGCACTTCGGGACAGACCTACGAGCAGTACTTC
CDR3 protein: CASTSGQTYEQYF

V gene: TRBV19
D gene: -
J gene: TRBJ1-1
clone size: -
CDR3 DNA: TGTGCCAGTAGCTTTAGAGACACCTCTGAAGCTTTCTTT
CDR3 protein: CASSFRDTSEAFF

V gene: TRBV15
D gene: -
J gene: TRBJ2-2
clone size: -
CDR3 DNA: TGTGCCACCAGCAGAGGTGGACTGGGTGAGGGGGAGCTGTTTTTT
CDR3 protein: CATSRGGLGEGELFF

V gene: TRBV29-1
D gene: -
J gene: TRBJ2-1
clone size: -
CDR3 DNA: TGCAGCGTCGGGGGACGGGGGTATTACAATGAGCAGTTCTTC
CDR3 protein: CSVGGRGYYNEQFF

V gene: TRBV11-2
D gene: -
J gene: TRBJ1-4
clone size: -
CDR3 DNA: TGTGCCAGCAGCCGCCGGGACATCGCAACTAATGAAAAACTGTTTTTT
CDR3 protein: CASSRRDIATNEKLFF

V gene: TRBV7-8
D gene: TRBD2
J gene: TRBJ2-2
clone size: -
CDR3 DNA: TGTGCCAGCAGCCCCCGGGCGGGGGAGAACACCGGGGAGCTGTTTTTT
CDR3 protein: CASSPRAGENTGELFF

V gene: TRBV19
D gene: -
J gene: TRBJ1-2
clone size: -
CDR3 DNA: TGTGCCAGTAGTCTAACAGGGAGTGGCTACACCTTC
CDR3 protein: CASSLTGSGYTF

V gene: TRBV4-1
D gene: TRBD1
J gene: TRBJ2-5
clone size: -
CDR3 DNA: TGCGCCAGCAGCCAAGTAGACCTGACAGGGGGATCAGTCTTCGTTACCCAAGAGACCCAGTACTTC
CDR3 protein: CASSQVDLTGGSVFVTQETQYF